The 20 T cell receptor beta chains below come from one sample, sequenced in a study of T cell changes during pregnancy in multiple sclerosis. Data came from immunoSEQ multiplex PCR; TCRdb stores just in-frame clones and leaves some out. The sample lists about 40,000 clones; about 92% were seen once. This specimen was CD8+ T cells from peripheral blood mononuclear cells, taken in the third trimester of pregnancy. The receptor set was obtained from a female donor with multiple sclerosis, enrolled in a pregnancy study.

The rearrangement links TRBV4-1 to TRBJ2-1, with 8 bases fitting TRBD2. The V segment lost 10 bases and the J segment 6 bases; nucleotides outside the gene matches: 8. The CDR3 sequence is 13 residues long. Germline V gives CDR1 MGHRA, CDR2 YSYEKL. The CDR3 region has the DNA TGCGCCACCAGTGGGACTAGTCTCAATGAGCAGTTCTTC. Translated: CATSGTSLNEQFF.

The V call is TRBV5-1, the J call TRBJ2-7; TRBD1 is a possible D gene (6 bases). V lost 1 base and J lost 4, with 9 bases in between. The germline CDR1 and CDR2 sequences are SGHRS and YFSETQ. The CDR3 loop spans 13 amino acids. CDR3 protein: CASSLYREYEQYF. The CDR3 DNA sequence: TGCGCCAGCAGCTTGTACAGGGAGTACGAGCAGTACTTC.

The rearrangement links TRBV30 to TRBJ1-1, with no clear D. V was pared by 3 bases and J by 1 base, with 12 bases between. Germline V CDR1 and CDR2: GTSNPN, SVGIG (reference sequence). The CDR3 contains 14 residues. The DNA of the CDR3 is TGTGCCTGGAGCGAGACACTAGGGAACACTGAAGCTTTCTTT. This codes for CAWSETLGNTEAFF.

With respect to this clone: A read error may account for a junction end that differs from germline. The CDR3 region is CASSLTGNAGELFF. The CDR3 nucleotides read TGTGCCAGCAGCCTGACAGGGAACGCCGGGGAGCTGTTTTTT. This chain joins TRBV7-3 and TRBJ2-2; 7 positions agree with TRBD1. Germline V gene data show CDR1 as SGHTA and CDR2 as FQGTGA. The CDR3 has 14 amino acids.

CDR3 DNA sequence: TGTGCCAGTAGTATTGGGGGGGCGAACACTGAAGCTTTCTTT. It codes for CASSIGGANTEAFF. This chain joins TRBV19 and TRBJ1-1; D is possibly TRBD1 (6 bases). Germline loops: CDR1 LNHDA, CDR2 SQIVND (reference sequence). The CDR3 contains 14 residues. Between the trimmed V and J ends, which lost 3 bases and 1 base, there was a span of 9 bases.

The chain has TRBV5-8 and TRBJ2-7; TRBD1 agrees at 11 bases. The CDR3 contains 15 residues. CDR1 SGHTS and CDR2 YDEGEE come from the germline V gene. V shed 3 bases, J shed 3 bases, and the junction held 5 bases outside the gene matches. The CDR3: CASSYSGTGGYEQYF. The CDR3 DNA follows: TGTGCCAGCAGCTATTCCGGGACAGGGGGCTACGAGCAGTACTTC.

This clone was picked up one time. This chain links TRBV5-6 with TRBJ1-4; TRBD1 aligns across 9 bases. With V trimmed by 3 bases and J by 8 bases, 2 bases remained unmatched. CDR3 size: 13 residues. Per germline, CDR1 SGHDT and CDR2 YYEEEE. CDR3 coding DNA: TGTGCCAGCAGCTGGACAGGGGACGAAAAACTGTTTTTT. Encoded protein: CASSWTGDEKLFF.

The rearrangement joins TRBV11-2 to TRBJ2-7; 8 nucleotides align to TRBD2. CDR3 length: 14 residues. CDR1 is SGHAT and CDR2 is FQNNGV in the germline V gene. Losses at the gene ends were 3 bases for V and 3 bases for J; bases not matched to a gene: 4. CDR3 sequence: CASSFGTRIYEQYF. The CDR3 nucleotides are TGTGCCAGCAGCTTTGGGACTAGGATCTACGAGCAGTACTTC.

The rearrangement links TRBV6-5 to TRBJ2-1, with 7 bases identical to TRBD1. CDR3 length: 16 residues. V dropped 2 bases and J dropped 2; count of bases not matched to a gene: 6. CDR1 is MNHEY, CDR2 SVGAGI, per germline. The CDR3, as DNA: TGTGCCAGCAGTTACCCAACAGGGGACCCCTACAATGAGCAGTTCTTC. It is translated as CASSYPTGDPYNEQFF.

J is TRBJ1-1 and V is TRBV10-1; the D gene is possibly TRBD1 (5 bases). V gave up 10 bases and J gave up 1 base, with 13 bases separating them. The CDR3 contains 13 residues. Germline loops: CDR1 WNHNN, CDR2 SYGVQD (reference sequence). CDR3 DNA sequence: TGCGCCACAGCCGCCCAGGGGAACACTGAAGCTTTCTTT. It yields the protein CATAAQGNTEAFF.

This clone has only one observation. The J gene is TRBJ2-3, the V gene TRBV11-2; possible D gene TRBD2, 5 bases. The V end lost 5 bases, the J end lost 2 bases, and 14 bases lay between the germline ends. Germline V gene sequence: CDR1 SGHAT, CDR2 FQNNGV. The CDR3 totals 15 residues. The CDR3, as DNA: TGTGCCAGCAGCACCAGCGAGGGCTTCACAGATACGCAGTATTTT. It translates to CASSTSEGFTDTQYF.

This chain connects TRBV21-1 to TRBJ2-5; the D call of TRBD2 is as the table states it, not checked on the DNA. TRBV21-1 is termed a pseudogene. This CDR3 has 17 residues. The CDR3 nucleotides are TGTGCCAGCAGCAAGGGGTTTTGCGGGGGGCGTCAAGAGACCCAGTACTTC. This translates into CASSKGFCGGRQETQYF.

The chain combines TRBV9 with TRBJ2-7; TRBD1 matches 7 bases. CDR3 length: 17 residues. After removal of 0 bases from V and 5 bases from J, the junction contained 14 bases not matched to a gene. CDR1 and CDR2 (germline): SGDLS, YYNGEE. DNA of the CDR3: TGTGCCAGCAGCGTAGGCGCGGAGACAGGGTCAACCCACGAGCAGTACTTC. Translating it yields CASSVGAETGSTHEQYF. The complete variable domain, with remaining parts taken from reference TRBV9 and TRBJ2-7, reads DSGVTQTPKHLITATGQRVTLRCSPRSGDLSVYWYQQSLDQGLQFLIQYYNGEERAKGNILERFSAQQFPDLHSELNLSSLELGDSALYFCASSVGAETGSTHEQYFGPGTRLTVT.

The chain recombines TRBV7-6 with TRBJ2-1, with 11 bases aligning to TRBD2. CDR1 and CDR2 from the germline V gene are SGHVS and FNYEAQ. Unmatched junction bases numbered 3, after V lost 2 bases and J lost 0 bases. CDR3 length equals 17 residues. The CDR3 DNA sequence: TGTGCCAGCAGCTTACTAGCGGGGGGCAGCTCCTACAATGAGCAGTTCTTC. Residues: CASSLLAGGSSYNEQFF.

V is TRBV7-9 and J is TRBJ2-5; no firm D call. The V gene lost 2 bases and the J gene lost 2 bases, with 9 bases spanning the gap. The germline CDR1 and CDR2 sequences are SEHNR and FQNEAQ (reference sequence). The CDR3 extends over 14 amino acids. CDR3 bases: TGTGCCAGCAGCTTACTGGGCAGTCAAGAGACCCAGTACTTC. This translates into CASSLLGSQETQYF.

The V call is TRBV6-4, the J call TRBJ2-2; D remains unclear. CDR1 and CDR2 (germline): MRHNA, SNTAGT. Trimming shortened V by 0 bases and J by 1 base, and 12 bases separated the two germline ends. The CDR3 runs to 17 residues. CDR3 DNA sequence: TGTGCCAGCAGTGACTCGGCGGTGGAGAAGAACACCGGGGAGCTGTTTTTT. Its translation is CASSDSAVEKNTGELFF.

V and J are TRBV6-4 and TRBJ1-6; D perhaps matches TRBD1 (5 bases). Per germline, CDR1 MRHNA and CDR2 SNTAGT. The CDR3 has 15 residues. Trimming left V 2 bases short and J 7 bases short, with 12 bases between. The CDR3, as DNA: TGTGCCAGCAGTGACAAGACAGCTGGCAATTCACCCCTCCACTTT. Protein sequence: CASSDKTAGNSPLHF.

This sequence joins TRBV27 and TRBJ1-5, with 7 bases fitting TRBD1. V shed 2 bases and J 5 bases; nucleotides not matched to a gene: 6. Germline CDR1 reads MNHEY; CDR2 reads SMNVEV (reference sequence). CDR3 length equals 15 residues. The CDR3 DNA reads as TGTGCCAGCAGTTTAAGGGGGCGGTTCGATCAGCCCCAGCATTTT. This codes for CASSLRGRFDQPQHF.

This chain uses TRBV6-1 with TRBJ1-1; D gene unclear. The CDR3 totals 14 residues. The V gene lost 8 bases and the J gene lost 1 base, with 14 bases spanning the gap. Germline V CDR1 and CDR2: MNHNS, SASEGT. The CDR3 DNA reads as TGTGCCAGCCTTCCCCGGCCAGGGAACACTGAAGCTTTCTTT. This gives the protein CASLPRPGNTEAFF.

The genes are TRBV6-4 and TRBJ2-1, with 10 positions matching TRBD2. CDR3 length equals 16 residues. V trimming: 4 bases; J trimming: 7 bases; junction bases outside the gene matches: 10. Germline values: CDR1 MRHNA, CDR2 SNTAGT. The chain's CDR3 is CASSAVSGGGRNEQFF. In nucleotides, the CDR3 is TGTGCCAGCAGTGCCGTCAGCGGGGGGGGGCGGAATGAGCAGTTCTTC.